The TCR beta chain under discussion was sequenced for a study of blood T cell repertoires in COVID-19. Study details: Sites in the United States, Italy and Spain provided acute and convalescent COVID-19 samples. PBMCs, B-cell-depleted T cells, or T cells were the source of the cDNA or gDNA that made up the material.

In the study's own analysis: The authors estimated nucleated cell counts from reference gene primer amplification. Here immunoSEQ multiplex PCR was the method, and the copy in TCRdb shows in-frame clones only, minus some. The D gene and trimming were derived from the DNA, and the V and J assignments and clone size from that table. Of fewer than 65,000 clones listed, around four fifths are singletons. The source of this sequence is a human donor in a cohort sampled during active COVID-19. Material: peripheral blood.

The CDR3 sequence is CASSQDSGTYEQYF. CDR3 DNA: TGCGCCAGCAGCCAAGATTCGGGGACCTACGAGCAGTACTTC. The chain combines TRBV4-3 with TRBJ2-7; D is possibly TRBD2 (5 bases). Germline CDR1 reads LGHNA; CDR2 reads YSLEER. The CDR3 has 14 amino acids. V was trimmed by 0 bases and J by 2 bases, leaving 8 bases between them.